This TCR beta chain was captured by sequencing in a study of T cells expressing NK-cell markers. With the 5' RACE reads reprocessed, TCRdb shows one record per CDR3 protein and no DNA. Its clone listing holds hundreds of thousands of distinct CDR3 sequences. Germline loops: CDR1 SGHRS, CDR2 YFSETQ. This CDR3 has 15 residues. Sequencing was done on a sample of blood T cells: a sorted CD56 or NKG2C T cell subset, CD4+ or CD8+ T cells, or bulk PBMC T cells (not recorded which). The chain has TRBV5-1 and TRBJ2-1; the D call from TCRdb, TRBD2, cannot be confirmed without DNA. This receptor was obtained from a young man in good health. The CDR3 protein is CASSLDEGGGLEQFF.